This TCR beta chain came from a study of CD8+ T cells in alopecia areata. As for the study in general: Scoring of treated patients' severity used the percentage of affected scalp area. Study conclusions and caveats: In scalp, tofacitinib significantly decreased clonality and expanded CD8+ clones among the top 100.

In regard to this clone: Its antigen remains unknown.

Extracted RNA was reverse transcribed, and the resulting cDNA served as sequencing template. Sequencing was performed with immunoSEQ multiplex PCR; in TCRdb, only in-frame clones are kept and a portion is missing. The sample shows more than 200,000 clones, roughly 66% of them seen only once. Treatment defined: oral pan-JAK inhibitor, 5-10 mg twice daily. The length of the CDR3 is 13 residues. Germline CDR1 reads SNHLY; CDR2 reads FYNNEI. Trimming cost V 9 bases and J 7 bases; bases outside gene matches: 6. Sequencing used CD4+ T cells sorted from blood, obtained around week 44, from a patient treated with tofacitinib. The receptor was isolated from a human donor with alopecia areata. The chain uses TRBV2 and TRBJ1-6; 7 positions match TRBD1. CDR3 protein: CASRDSLNSPLHF. The DNA of the CDR3 is TGTGCCAGTAGGGACAGCCTCAATTCACCCCTCCACTTT.